This is a list of T cell receptor beta chains from one sample in a study of cytomegalovirus exposure and HLA in healthy donors. Assay used: immunoSEQ multiplex PCR; TCRdb lists only in-frame clones, some missing. Among around 150,000 clones listed, around four fifths were seen once. The sequenced sample consisted of PBMCs. The receptors stem from a female donor in good health and CMV-seronegative. Both conserved end residues are part of each CDR3. The order of the fields is D gene, J gene, clone size, V gene, CDR3 DNA, CDR3 protein. The D gene is left open where the match is weak. Some rows have no size entry. The others give once, few or many, or a class for an expanded clone.

- | TRBJ2-7 | few | TRBV10-3 | TGTGCCATCAGTGAGGGGGGCCAAACCTCCTACGAGCAGTACTTC | CAISEGGQTSYEQYF
- | TRBJ1-5 | - | TRBV12-5 | TGTGCTAGTTCGGTTGGGGAGGCAGGTCAGCCCCAGCATTTT | CASSVGEAGQPQHF
TRBD1 | TRBJ1-5 | once | TRBV30 | TGTGCCTGGAGCAGGGGACAGGGGTTGATTCAGCCCCAGCATTTT | CAWSRGQGLIQPQHF
TRBD2 | TRBJ2-1 | few | TRBV11-2 | TGTGCCAGCAGCTTAGTCAGCGGGGGGGCCTACAATGAGCAGTTCTTC | CASSLVSGGAYNEQFF
- | TRBJ2-7 | - | TRBV4-1 | TGCGCCAGCAGCCTGGGACTAGGGGGCCACGAGCAGTACTTC | CASSLGLGGHEQYF
TRBD2 | TRBJ2-7 | - | TRBV5-1 | TGCGCCAGCAGCTTGGGACCGGGAGGGCCGATTGAGCAGTACTTC | CASSLGPGGPIEQYF
- | TRBJ2-1 | - | TRBV5-1 | TGCGCCAGCAGCTCCCAGGGGGCGGGGGGGCACAATGAGCAGTTCTTC | CASSSQGAGGHNEQFF
- | TRBJ2-1 | - | TRBV29-1 | TGCAGCGTTGAAGGGGGAGCCCGGTACAATGAGCAGTTCTTC | CSVEGGARYNEQFF
- | TRBJ2-2 | - | TRBV5-1 | TGCGCCAGCAGCCTACCACTAGCAGAAGACCTTCGGACCGGGGAGCTGTTTTTT | CASSLPLAEDLRTGELFF
- | TRBJ2-3 | - | TRBV9 | TGTGCCAGCAGCGTCGGGTCCTTCGCCCCAGATACGCAGTATTTT | CASSVGSFAPDTQYF
- | TRBJ1-1 | - | TRBV19 | TGTGCCAGTAGTACCTCCTTGACAAACCGCGGACGGGGCACTGAAGCTTTCTTT | CASSTSLTNRGRGTEAFF
TRBD2 | TRBJ2-7 | - | TRBV6-1 | TGTGCCAGCAGTGACCCAGCGGGAGGCTCCTACGAGCAGTACTTC | CASSDPAGGSYEQYF
TRBD2 | TRBJ2-2 | few | TRBV30 | TGTGCCTGGAGGGCTATGGGGGGAGGGAGCACCGGGGAGCTGTTTTTT | CAWRAMGGGSTGELFF
- | TRBJ2-5 | - | TRBV29-1 | TGCAGCGTTGAACAATGGTCGGGGGAGCGGGCCGTGTACCAAGAGACCCAGTACTTC | CSVEQWSGERAVYQETQYF
- | TRBJ2-7 | - | TRBV7-2 | TGTGCCAGCAGCCCGAGGACTGGAACCTACGAGCAGTACTTC | CASSPRTGTYEQYF
- | TRBJ1-2 | - | TRBV10-2 | TGCGCCAGCAGTGAGTCTTCACAGGTCTATGGCTACACCTTC | CASSESSQVYGYTF
TRBD1 | TRBJ1-1 | - | TRBV5-1 | TGCGCCAGCAGCATGGGACAGGGGGCGTTAACTGAAGCTTTCTTT | CASSMGQGALTEAFF
- | TRBJ1-5 | - | TRBV11-2 | TGTGCCAGCAGCCCTTGGGCAGGGGAAAGCAATCAGCCCCAGCATTTT | CASSPWAGESNQPQHF
- | TRBJ1-2 | - | TRBV10-3 | TGTGCCATCAGTGAGTCAACGGACTATGGCTACACCTTC | CAISESTDYGYTF
TRBD1 | TRBJ2-7 | - | TRBV9 | TGTGCCAGCAGCGTCCGCGGGACAGGGATGGACGAGCAGTACTTC | CASSVRGTGMDEQYF
TRBD1 | TRBJ2-7 | - | TRBV19 | TGTGCCAGTAGCCGGGGACAGCCGTCCTACGAGCAGTACTTC | CASSRGQPSYEQYF
- | TRBJ1-4 | few | TRBV6-5 | TGTGCCAGCGGCAGATCTGAAAAACTGTTTTTT | CASGRSEKLFF
- | TRBJ1-1 | - | TRBV7-3 | TGTGCCAGCAGCGTTACCGGGGGCACTGAAGCTTTCTTT | CASSVTGGTEAFF
- | TRBJ2-7 | few | TRBV29-1 | TGCAGCGTTGAAGATTCAGGGTTCGAGCAGTACTTC | CSVEDSGFEQYF
TRBD1 | TRBJ2-2 | - | TRBV18 | TGTGCCAGCTCACCACCGGGACAGATGAAAACCGGGGAGCTGTTTTTT | CASSPPGQMKTGELFF
- | TRBJ1-2 | - | TRBV2 | TGTGCCAGCAGTCTACAGGGCAACTATGGCTACACCTTC | CASSLQGNYGYTF
- | TRBJ1-1 | few | TRBV5-4 | TGTGCCAGCAGCTTGGAGGGGGGGCAGACTCCGGCTTTCTTT | CASSLEGGQTPAFF
TRBD1 | TRBJ2-7 | few | TRBV9 | TGTGCCAGCAGCGTACCCACAAGACAGGGGGCCAACTACGAGCAGTACTTC | CASSVPTRQGANYEQYF